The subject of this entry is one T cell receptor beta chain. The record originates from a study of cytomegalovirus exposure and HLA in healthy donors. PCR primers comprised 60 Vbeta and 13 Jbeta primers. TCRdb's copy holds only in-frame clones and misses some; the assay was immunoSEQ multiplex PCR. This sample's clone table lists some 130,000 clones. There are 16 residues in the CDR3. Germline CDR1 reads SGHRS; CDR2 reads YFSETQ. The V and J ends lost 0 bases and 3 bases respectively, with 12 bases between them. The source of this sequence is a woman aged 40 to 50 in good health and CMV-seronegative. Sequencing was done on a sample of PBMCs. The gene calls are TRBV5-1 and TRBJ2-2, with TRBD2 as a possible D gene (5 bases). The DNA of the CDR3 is TGCGCCAGCAGCTTGGGACCGATACTAGACACCGGGGAGCTGTTTTTT. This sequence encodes CASSLGPILDTGELFF. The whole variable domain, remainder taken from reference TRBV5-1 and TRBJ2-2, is KAGVTQTPRYLIKTRGQQVTLSCSPISGHRSVSWYQQTPGQGLQFLFEYFSETQRNKGNFPGRFSGRQFSNSRSEMNVSTLELGDSALYLCASSLGPILDTGELFFGEGSRLTVL.